This TCR beta chain derives from a study of TIL therapy for anti-PD-1-resistant metastatic lung cancer. This was the immunoSEQ v3 assay. Only in-frame clones appear in the TCRdb table, and some are missing; sequencing was by immunoSEQ multiplex PCR. Of just under 60,000 clones listed, more than 60% were seen once; the top ten hold about 1.8%. This CDR3 has 15 amino acids. CDR1 SGHNT and CDR2 YENEEA come from the germline V gene. J gave up 2 bases and V 3 bases, and 4 bases lay outside the gene matches. In its sample, this clone was seen a few times. As for time point: pre-treatment sample, taken before nivolumab and TIL therapy.

Sequencing was performed on blood, taken at baseline. This chain connects TRBV11-3 to TRBJ1-2; TRBD1 aligns across 9 bases. The receptor was derived from a person between 30 and 80 years old with non-small cell lung cancer. CDR3 loop: CASSFYGQGNYGYTF. DNA of the CDR3: TGTGCCAGCAGCTTTTACGGACAGGGGAACTATGGCTACACCTTC.